These 12 T cell receptor beta chains share one sample of origin, sequenced in a study of T cell changes during pregnancy in multiple sclerosis. Sequencing was performed with immunoSEQ multiplex PCR; in TCRdb, only in-frame clones are kept and a portion is missing. The sample yields tens of thousands of clones, roughly 89% seen once. The sequencing used CD4+ T cells from peripheral blood mononuclear cells, collected in the second trimester of pregnancy. These receptors came from a female donor with multiple sclerosis, enrolled in a pregnancy study.

Worth noting for this clone: At one end the junction does not follow the germline gene, possibly because of a read error. The rearrangement links TRBV7-2 to TRBJ2-1; TRBD2 aligns across 14 bases. Germline loops: CDR1 SGHTA, CDR2 FQGNSA. The length of the CDR3 is 14 residues. This CDR3 is CASSLRTSGGRVLF. DNA of the CDR3: TGTGCCAGCAGCCTTAGGACTAGCGGGGGGAGGGTACTCTTC. Full variable domain (remainder filled in from reference TRBV7-2 and TRBJ2-1): GAGVSQSPSNKVTEKGKDVELRCDPISGHTALYWYRQSLGQGLEFLIYFQGNSAPDKSGLPSDRFSAERTGGSVSTLTIQRTQQEDSAVYLCASSLRTSGGRVLFGPGTRLTVL.

V is TRBV28 and J is TRBJ1-4; unclear D gene. The ends were cut back, 2 bases at V and 4 bases at J, with 8 bases in the middle. The CDR3 consists of 14 residues. In germline, CDR1 is MDHEN, CDR2 SYDVKM. This CDR3 is CASSLGQLNEKLFF. The CDR3, as DNA: TGTGCCAGCAGTTTAGGGCAGCTTAATGAAAAACTGTTTTTT.

V gene TRBV15 combines with J gene TRBJ2-2; 7 positions match TRBD1. Germline CDR1 LNHNV, CDR2 YYDKDF (reference sequence). This CDR3 contains 16 residues. J lost 3 bases, V lost 1 base, and 5 bases had no gene match. In DNA form, the CDR3 reads TGTGCCACCAGCAGAGGTCAAACAGGGGACACCGGGGAGCTGTTTTTT. Protein sequence: CATSRGQTGDTGELFF.

V and J are TRBV30 and TRBJ1-1; 9 bases match TRBD1. Germline-derived CDR1 and CDR2 are GTSNPN and SVGIG (reference sequence). After removal of 8 bases from V and 6 bases from J, the junction contained 10 bases not matched to a gene. CDR3 size: 13 residues. CDR3 residues: CARDREVKAEAFF. In nucleotides, the CDR3 is TGTGCCAGGGACAGGGAGGTAAAAGCTGAAGCTTTCTTT.

This clone has a single count. The chain is built from TRBV6-4 and TRBJ1-1; 9 nucleotides line up with TRBD1. This CDR3 is built from 14 residues. Germline CDR1 MRHNA, CDR2 SNTAGT. After removal of 4 bases from V and 5 bases from J, the junction contained 5 bases not matched to a gene. In nucleotides, the CDR3 is TGTGCCAGCAGTGTGGACAGGGGAAATACTGAAGCTTTCTTT. It yields the protein CASSVDRGNTEAFF.

CDR3 region: CSVESGFSDGYTF. CDR3 DNA sequence: TGCAGCGTTGAATCGGGTTTTTCCGATGGCTACACCTTC. The chain joins TRBV29-1 to TRBJ1-2; D uncertain. The CDR3 is 13 amino acids. V was trimmed by 2 bases and J by 6 bases, leaving 13 bases between them. Germline V gene data show CDR1 as SQVTM and CDR2 as ANQGSEA.

The chain couples TRBV27 to TRBJ1-2, with D possibly being TRBD1 (5 bases). Looked up from germline, CDR1 is MNHEY and CDR2 is SMNVEV (reference sequence). There are 14 residues in the CDR3. Trimming cost V 1 base and J 8 bases, with 14 bases left between them. CDR3 amino acids: CASSLWQGRAGYTF. The DNA for the CDR3 is TGTGCCAGCAGTTTATGGCAGGGCAGGGCAGGCTACACCTTC.

The chain recombines TRBV19 with TRBJ1-6; perhaps TRBD1 as D (6 bases). Trimming took off 7 bases at V and 7 bases at J, with 23 bases between the two ends. The CDR3 is made up of 17 amino acids. Germline V gene lookup returns CDR1 LNHDA and CDR2 SQIVND (reference sequence). Written as DNA, the CDR3 is TGTGCCAGTAACCCTAGAGGGGGTCGCAGGAGGAATTCACCCCTCCACTTT. Its protein product is CASNPRGGRRRNSPLHF.

This chain links TRBV7-2 with TRBJ1-5; D may be TRBD1 (6 bases). The V end lost 0 bases, the J end lost 5 bases, and 11 bases lay between the germline ends. The CDR3 spans 15 residues. Germline V gives CDR1 SGHTA, CDR2 FQGNSA. The CDR3 bases are TGTGCCAGCAGCTTAGCCGGGACAAGCTATCAGCCCCAGCATTTT. It is translated as CASSLAGTSYQPQHF.

This clone was observed once. The chain employs TRBV4-1 and TRBJ2-5; 8 nucleotides line up with TRBD2. This CDR3 is built from 16 residues. Per the germline V gene, CDR1 is MGHRA and CDR2 is YSYEKL. V lost 3 bases, J lost 5 bases, and 11 bases stayed unmatched. The CDR3 loop is CASSHAPREVRETQYF. The CDR3 DNA sequence: TGCGCCAGCAGCCACGCCCCGCGGGAGGTCAGGGAGACCCAGTACTTC.

V usage is TRBV4-3 and J usage is TRBJ2-3; 13 bases are a match to TRBD2. J gave up 2 bases and V 4 bases, and 12 bases lay outside the gene matches. The CDR3 contains 19 residues. Germline V gene lookup returns CDR1 LGHNA and CDR2 YSLEER. CDR3 in DNA: TGCGCCAGCAGCCGAGGACTAGCGGGGGCCGACGGGGTCACAGATACGCAGTATTTT. Translation gives CASSRGLAGADGVTDTQYF.

The chain is built from TRBV18 and TRBJ1-2; TRBD1 is a possible D gene (5 bases). V was trimmed by 3 bases and J by 8 bases, leaving 13 bases between them. This CDR3 is built from 13 residues. Germline lookup yields CDR1 KGHSH and CDR2 LQKENI. The CDR3 spells CASSPRGEEGYTF. Here the CDR3 DNA reads TGTGCCAGCTCACCCAGAGGGGAGGAGGGCTACACCTTC.